This entry lists 25 T cell receptor beta chains sequenced from one sample in a study of graft-versus-host responses after intestinal transplantation. The antigens these receptors bind are not known. The method was immunoSEQ multiplex PCR; TCRdb's version includes in-frame clones alone and lacks a portion of them. Of tens of thousands of clones listed, roughly 91% were seen once; the top ten hold around 0.5%. The sample consisted of unstimulated CD8+ T cells sorted from spleen or lymph node cells, taken before intestinal transplant. The source of these receptors is a human donor who received an intestinal transplant.

The V and J genes are TRBV29-1 and TRBJ2-7, with D possibly being TRBD1 (6 bases). The ends were cut back, 4 bases at V and 3 bases at J, with 7 bases in the middle. CDR3 length: 11 amino acids. Per the germline V gene, CDR1 is SQVTM and CDR2 is ANQGSEA. CDR3 residues: CSVGQDYEQYF. The CDR3 DNA sequence: TGCAGCGTTGGACAGGACTACGAGCAGTACTTC.

This rearrangement joins TRBV30 to TRBJ2-3; TRBD1 agrees at 10 bases. The CDR3 is made up of 15 amino acids. Germline trimming cut 0 bases from V and 5 bases from J; bases unmatched to any gene: 5. CDR1 and CDR2 (germline): GTSNPN, SVGIG (reference sequence). The CDR3 DNA reads as TGTGCCTGGAGTGTAGACAGGGGGCGCGGAGATACGCAGTATTTT. Protein: CAWSVDRGRGDTQYF.

This sequence joins TRBV28 and TRBJ1-5; 7 bases agree with TRBD1. Per the germline V gene, CDR1 is MDHEN and CDR2 is SYDVKM. V dropped 5 bases and J dropped 2; count of bases not matched to a gene: 9. This CDR3 has 16 amino acids. The CDR3 sequence: CASSRETGPGNQPQHF. In nucleotides, the CDR3 is TGTGCCAGCAGTCGAGAGACAGGGCCGGGCAATCAGCCCCAGCATTTT.

The chain couples TRBV7-9 to TRBJ1-2, with unresolved D. CDR3 length equals 12 residues. Trimming took off 1 base at V and 7 bases at J, with 7 bases between the two ends. Per the germline V gene, CDR1 is SEHNR and CDR2 is FQNEAQ (reference sequence). CDR3 sequence: CASSLESGGYTF. CDR3 DNA sequence: TGTGCCAGCAGCTTAGAGTCCGGTGGCTACACCTTC.

The V gene is TRBV14, the J gene TRBJ2-1; D not resolved. Germline-derived CDR1 and CDR2 are SGHDN and FVKESK. Trimming removed 1 base from V and 4 bases from J, with 5 bases in between. CDR3 size: 13 residues. The CDR3 DNA is TGTGCCAGCAGCCAAGTTACTTACAATGAGCAGTTCTTC. This translates into CASSQVTYNEQFF.

This chain uses TRBV19 with TRBJ1-1; D unresolved. Germline CDR1 LNHDA, CDR2 SQIVND (reference sequence). This CDR3 comprises 12 residues. V lost 7 bases and J lost 4, with 10 bases in between. For the CDR3, the DNA is TGTGCCAGTATGGATCCGGGCACTGAAGCTTTCTTT. Translation: CASMDPGTEAFF.

This clone was counted a single time. This chain uses TRBV5-1 with TRBJ2-1; a weak D match, TRBD2 (7 bases). Germline CDR1 SGHRS, CDR2 YFSETQ. The CDR3 runs to 15 residues. V was pared by 4 bases and J by 7 bases, with 18 bases between. CDR3 amino acids: CASSPNGGLRNEQFF. CDR3 sequence (DNA): TGCGCCAGCAGCCCGAACGGGGGGCTTAGGAATGAGCAGTTCTTC.

The rearrangement joins TRBV19 to TRBJ2-3; 8 bases match TRBD2. This CDR3 region has 13 residues. The V gene end was trimmed by 6 bases and the J gene end by 4 bases; junction bases not matched to a gene: 3. CDR1 is LNHDA, CDR2 SQIVND, per germline (reference sequence). The CDR3: CASSRGGADTQYF. DNA for the CDR3: TGTGCCAGTAGCCGGGGGGGTGCAGATACGCAGTATTTT.

This chain links TRBV2 with TRBJ2-7, with D maybe TRBD1 (6 bases). V lost 0 bases and J lost 3, with 12 bases in between. The V gene's germline CDR1 is SNHLY and CDR2 FYNNEI. There are 15 residues in the CDR3. DNA of the CDR3: TGTGCCAGCAGTGAAGCGGCAGGGGTGCTCTACGAGCAGTACTTC. The encoded protein is CASSEAAGVLYEQYF.

This chain uses TRBV6-1 with TRBJ1-6, with a weak D call TRBD1 (6 bases). V lost 6 bases and J 9 bases, leaving 9 bases between the germline ends. The germline gives CDR1 MNHNS, CDR2 SASEGT. This CDR3 is 12 amino acids long. CDR3 region: CASREDSSPLHF. The CDR3 DNA reads as TGTGCCAGCAGGGAGGACAGTTCACCCCTCCACTTT.

This clone has only one observation. This chain connects TRBV30 to TRBJ1-6; tentatively, D is TRBD1 (6 bases). Germline V gene lookup returns CDR1 GTSNPN and CDR2 SVGIG (reference sequence). The CDR3 contains 18 residues. V lost 2 bases to trimming and J lost 0 bases, with 17 bases between them. The CDR3: CAWSLEGHLSSYNSPLHF. CDR3 in DNA: TGTGCCTGGAGTTTAGAGGGACATCTAAGCTCCTATAATTCACCCCTCCACTTT.

This clone is a singleton in its sample. The chain couples TRBV13 to TRBJ2-5; TRBD1 agrees at 9 bases. The J call is in doubt because the DNA end fits TRBJ2-7 better. The CDR3 is made up of 15 amino acids. The germline gives CDR1 PRHDT, CDR2 FYEKMQ (reference sequence). CDR3 sequence reads: CASSSQDRGSYEQYF. DNA for the CDR3: TGTGCCAGCAGCTCCCAGGACAGGGGTTCCTACGAGCAGTACTTC.

This chain joins TRBV5-4 and TRBJ2-7, with 11 nucleotides matching TRBD2. This CDR3 is built from 14 residues. Trimming removed 4 bases from V and 7 bases from J; junction bases left unmatched: 7. Germline V CDR1 and CDR2: SGHNT, YYREEE (reference sequence). CDR3: CASSLRSSGGEQYF. The CDR3 nucleotides read TGTGCCAGCAGCCTCCGGTCTAGCGGGGGGGAGCAGTACTTC.

The J gene is TRBJ1-1, the V gene TRBV28; D is perhaps TRBD1 (5 bases). The germline CDR1 and CDR2 sequences are MDHEN and SYDVKM. Trimming cost V 8 bases and J 5 bases, with 18 bases left between them. This CDR3 has 14 amino acids. Here the CDR3 reads CASRTQGGETEAFF. DNA of the CDR3: TGTGCCAGCCGAACCCAGGGAGGTGAGACTGAAGCTTTCTTT.

The V and J genes are TRBV5-1 and TRBJ2-5; the D gene is possibly TRBD2 (5 bases). The V and J ends lost 2 bases and 3 bases respectively, with 11 bases between them. In germline, CDR1 is SGHRS, CDR2 YFSETQ. The CDR3 has 14 amino acids. CDR3 sequence reads: CASSFVGSKETQYF. The CDR3 DNA reads TGCGCCAGCAGCTTTGTGGGGAGCAAAGAGACCCAGTACTTC.

The chain recombines TRBV4-1 with TRBJ2-7; D is unclear. The CDR3 has 13 amino acids. Germline-derived CDR1 and CDR2 are MGHRA and YSYEKL. Between the trimmed V and J ends, which lost 0 bases and 1 base, there was a span of 4 bases. CDR3 sequence: CASSQDRSYEQYF. The CDR3 DNA sequence: TGCGCCAGCAGCCAAGACCGGTCCTACGAGCAGTACTTC.

In its sample, this clone was seen once. The chain links TRBV5-6 to TRBJ2-1; D is possibly TRBD2 (6 bases). CDR1 is SGHDT and CDR2 is YYEEEE in the germline V gene. The CDR3 is 16 amino acids. Trimming took off 1 base at V and 5 bases at J, with 16 bases between the two ends. This CDR3 reads CASSLLPGVSHNEQFF. The CDR3, as DNA: TGTGCCAGCAGCTTGTTACCGGGAGTAAGCCACAATGAGCAGTTCTTC. Full variable domain (missing parts from reference TRBV5-6 and TRBJ2-1): DAGVTQSPTHLIKTRGQQVTLRCSPKSGHDTVSWYQQALGQGPQFIFQYYEEEERQRGNFPDRFSGHQFPNYSSELNVNALLLGDSALYLCASSLLPGVSHNEQFFGPGTRLTVL.

This clone was seen only a few times. The V call is TRBV6-1, the J call TRBJ2-7; TRBD2 matches at 7 bases. With 7 bases clipped from V and 3 bases from J, the junction kept 0 bases outside the gene matches. The germline gives CDR1 MNHNS, CDR2 SASEGT. This CDR3 has 11 residues. In nucleotides, the CDR3 is TGTGCCAGCACGGGGGGCTACGAGCAGTACTTC. This gives the protein CASTGGYEQYF.

The V call is TRBV27, the J call TRBJ1-1; the match to TRBD1 covers 8 bases. This CDR3 has 18 amino acids. The ends lost 0 bases at V and 1 base at J; junction bases unmatched: 10. Germline V gene lookup returns CDR1 MNHEY and CDR2 SMNVEV (reference sequence). The CDR3 region has the DNA TGTGCCAGCAGTTTATCGGATTCTTGGACAGGGCCGAACACTGAAGCTTTCTTT. It is translated as CASSLSDSWTGPNTEAFF.

The chain carries TRBV30 and TRBJ2-1; the D gene is possibly TRBD2 (5 bases). Germline assignment: CDR1 GTSNPN and CDR2 SVGIG (reference sequence). Deletions cut 7 bases from V and 3 bases from J, with 13 bases between. CDR3 size: 13 residues. The chain's CDR3 is CASEDWDYNEQFF. In DNA, the CDR3 is TGTGCCTCCGAGGACTGGGACTACAATGAGCAGTTCTTC.

V usage is TRBV15 and J usage is TRBJ2-7; 8 nucleotides match TRBD1. The V segment lost 5 bases and the J segment 2 bases; nucleotides outside the gene matches: 5. Germline assignment: CDR1 LNHNV and CDR2 YYDKDF (reference sequence). The length of the CDR3 is 14 residues. The CDR3 nucleotides read TGTGCCACCAGCCGAGGGACAGGAGCCTACGAGCAGTACTTC. Amino acids: CATSRGTGAYEQYF.

The chain combines TRBV6-5 with TRBJ2-2; D not certain. This CDR3 region has 13 residues. Trimming stripped 0 bases from V and 4 bases from J, with 3 bases between. The germline V gene encodes CDR1 MNHEY and CDR2 SVGAGI. The CDR3 DNA follows: TGTGCCAGCAGTTACTCTCTCACCGGGGAGCTGTTTTTT. It encodes CASSYSLTGELFF.

This clone was recorded a few times. The chain recombines TRBV19 with TRBJ2-3; D uncertain. Trimming took 3 bases from V and 6 from J, leaving 7 bases between them. The CDR3 spans 12 residues. Germline-derived CDR1 and CDR2 are LNHDA and SQIVND (reference sequence). This CDR3 reads CASSILGDTQYF. CDR3 DNA sequence: TGTGCCAGTAGTATTCTCGGGGATACGCAGTATTTT.

The gene calls are TRBV13 and TRBJ1-1; no firm D call. V dropped 5 bases and J dropped 2 bases, with 6 bases sitting between them. The germline V gene has CDR1 PRHDT and CDR2 FYEKMQ (reference sequence). The CDR3 is 12 residues long. CDR3 loop: CASSPGNTEAFF. The CDR3 nucleotides are TGTGCCAGCAGCCCAGGAAACACTGAAGCTTTCTTT. The full variable domain, with the rest looked up from reference TRBV13 and TRBJ1-1, is AAGVIQSPRHLIKEKRETATLKCYPIPRHDTVYWYQQGPGQDPQFLISFYEKMQSDKGSIPDRFSAQQFSDYHSELNMSSLELGDSALYFCASSPGNTEAFFGQGTRLTVV.

The rearrangement uses TRBV5-1 and TRBJ2-2; D perhaps matches TRBD1 (7 bases). The CDR3 is made up of 16 amino acids. Germline loops: CDR1 SGHRS, CDR2 YFSETQ. V lost 0 bases and J 3 bases, leaving 12 bases between the germline ends. This chain's CDR3 is CASSLGRGQDTGELFF. The CDR3 DNA is TGCGCCAGCAGCTTGGGGAGGGGGCAGGACACCGGGGAGCTGTTTTTT.